The 19 T cell receptor beta chains presented below share a single source sample, sequenced in a study of blood T cell repertoires in COVID-19. The method was immunoSEQ multiplex PCR; TCRdb's version includes in-frame clones alone and lacks a portion of them. Of roughly 290,000 clones listed, approximately 85% are singletons. Sequencing was performed on peripheral blood. The receptors here all came from a human donor with COVID-19, enrolled during active disease. The donor label of this sample is uncertain.

The chain couples TRBV14 to TRBJ2-1, with D maybe TRBD2 (5 bases). Germline-derived CDR1 and CDR2 are SGHDN and FVKESK. This CDR3 region has 12 residues. Trimming removed 2 bases from V and 9 bases from J, with 8 bases in between. DNA for the CDR3: TGTGCCAGCAGCCAATACGGGATTGAGCAGTTCTTC. This encodes CASSQYGIEQFF.

The chain employs TRBV30 and TRBJ1-1; TRBD1 aligns across 7 bases. Germline V CDR1 and CDR2: GTSNPN, SVGIG (reference sequence). The CDR3 is 14 residues long. Losses at the gene ends were 2 bases for V and 4 bases for J; bases not matched to a gene: 7. DNA of the CDR3: TGTGCCTGGAGTCCCGGGACAGACGGCACTGAAGCTTTCTTT. Its translation is CAWSPGTDGTEAFF.

This clone has just a few counts. The chain combines TRBV9 with TRBJ2-3, with TRBD1 matching over 9 bases. This CDR3 spans 17 amino acids. V trimming: 4 bases; J trimming: 3 bases; junction bases outside the gene matches: 12. Germline V lookup: CDR1 SGDLS, CDR2 YYNGEE. The CDR3, as DNA: TGTGCCAGCAGCCTCCCGACAGGGGGTGAACTAACAGATACGCAGTATTTT. Residues: CASSLPTGGELTDTQYF.

This chain connects TRBV5-1 to TRBJ2-5; 13 positions agree with TRBD2. This CDR3 has 17 residues. Germline values: CDR1 SGHRS, CDR2 YFSETQ. J lost 5 bases, V lost 3 bases, and 10 bases had no gene match. The CDR3 bases are TGCGCCAGCAGCTACACTAGCGGGAGGGCCTATTCCGAGACCCAGTACTTC. This gives the protein CASSYTSGRAYSETQYF.

The chain uses TRBV19 and TRBJ2-3; 9 nucleotides line up with TRBD1. The germline V gene encodes CDR1 LNHDA and CDR2 SQIVND (reference sequence). Trimming removed 10 bases from V and 3 bases from J; junction bases left unmatched: 8. This CDR3 contains 14 residues. CDR3 amino acids: CATLDRGRTDTQYF. CDR3 bases: TGTGCCACCCTGGACAGGGGAAGGACAGATACGCAGTATTTT.

A word on this clone: The same CDR3 is also encoded by other DNA sequences in this sample. The J gene is TRBJ1-1, the V gene TRBV5-4, with D perhaps TRBD1 (5 bases). CDR1 SGHNT and CDR2 YYREEE come from the germline V gene (reference sequence). The CDR3 spans 14 residues. Trimming removed 0 bases at V and 1 base at J, with 7 bases between. The CDR3 nucleotides are TGTGCCAGCAGCTTGGACAGGCGGAACACTGAAGCTTTCTTT. Translating gives CASSLDRRNTEAFF.

This clone has only one observation. The chain carries TRBV27 and TRBJ1-1; D gene unclear. Per germline, CDR1 MNHEY and CDR2 SMNVEV (reference sequence). The CDR3 runs 14 residues. Trimming pared 6 bases from V and 0 bases from J, leaving 11 bases between. Written as DNA, the CDR3 is TGTGCCAGCAGCCCACAGAGACTGAACACTGAAGCTTTCTTT. Its protein is CASSPQRLNTEAFF.

The chain couples TRBV3-1 (or the pseudogene TRBV3-2) to TRBJ1-3; 7 nucleotides align to TRBD1. The germline V gene encodes CDR1 LGHDT and CDR2 YNNKEL (reference sequence). V shed 4 bases, J shed 0 bases, and the junction held 6 bases outside the gene matches. This CDR3 is 16 amino acids long. The CDR3 is CASSRPTGASGNTIYF. In DNA, the CDR3 is TGTGCCAGCAGCCGCCCCACAGGGGCCTCTGGAAACACCATATATTTT.

The chain carries TRBV6-1 and TRBJ1-3, with 8 nucleotides matching TRBD1. Trimming cost V 0 bases and J 0 bases; bases outside gene matches: 4. Germline assignment: CDR1 MNHNS and CDR2 SASEGT. This CDR3 is built from 17 residues. CDR3: CASSEAGTGRSGNTIYF. CDR3 bases: TGTGCCAGCAGTGAAGCTGGGACAGGTCGCTCTGGAAACACCATATATTTT.

About this clone: Other DNA sequences of this sample code for an identical CDR3. The J gene is TRBJ2-2, the V gene TRBV19, with unresolved D. V lost 5 bases, J lost 7 bases, and 17 bases lay in between. CDR1 is LNHDA, CDR2 SQIVND, per germline (reference sequence). This CDR3 has 15 amino acids. The CDR3 nucleotides read TGTGCCAGTAGTCCTCGGTGGAGCGCGAACGGGGAGCTGTTTTTT. This encodes CASSPRWSANGELFF.

The gene calls are TRBV5-4 and TRBJ2-5; 7 positions match TRBD1. Trimming cost V 4 bases and J 2 bases; bases outside gene matches: 8. The germline V gene encodes CDR1 SGHNT and CDR2 YYREEE (reference sequence). The CDR3 spans 15 residues. The CDR3, as DNA: TGTGCCAGCAGCCCAGACCCGGGACAGCAAGAGACCCAGTACTTC. It yields the protein CASSPDPGQQETQYF.

This chain connects TRBV21-1 to TRBJ1-4; the table's D gene call, TRBD1, was not cross checked with the DNA. TRBV21-1 represents a pseudogene. This CDR3 spans 15 amino acids. CDR3 residues: CASSKVACYDTKLFF. CDR3 in DNA: TGTGCCAGCAGCAAAGTTGCATGCTATGACACAAAACTGTTTTTT.

The count of this clone is one. The chain uses TRBV9 and TRBJ2-5, with 9 bases identical to TRBD1. J lost 4 bases, V lost 5 bases, and 9 bases had no gene match. There are 15 residues in the CDR3. CDR1 SGDLS and CDR2 YYNGEE come from the germline V gene. CDR3 nucleotide sequence: TGTGCCAGCAGTTCTACAGGGGGCCTCGGAGAGACCCAGTACTTC. The encoded protein is CASSSTGGLGETQYF. Complete variable domain (other parts from reference TRBV9 and TRBJ2-5): DSGVTQTPKHLITATGQRVTLRCSPRSGDLSVYWYQQSLDQGLQFLIQYYNGEERAKGNILERFSAQQFPDLHSELNLSSLELGDSALYFCASSSTGGLGETQYFGPGTRLLVL.

The V call is TRBV12-1, the J call TRBJ2-7; TRBD2 is the table's D call and was not checked against the DNA. TRBV12-1 is a documented pseudogene. This CDR3 region has 16 residues. In DNA, the CDR3 is TGTGCCAGCAGCTTTTATACTAGCGGGAGTTTGGACGAGCAGTACTTC. Translation gives CASSFYTSGSLDEQYF.

The chain couples TRBV27 to TRBJ2-5; D is perhaps TRBD1 (7 bases). Trimming cost V 0 bases and J 2 bases, with 10 bases left between them. CDR1 is MNHEY and CDR2 is SMNVEV in the germline V gene (reference sequence). The CDR3 consists of 15 residues. The CDR3: CASSLSQGRQETQYF. The CDR3 nucleotides are TGTGCCAGCAGTTTATCACAGGGGAGGCAAGAGACCCAGTACTTC.

This chain connects TRBV24-1 to TRBJ1-1; 7 positions agree with TRBD1. The length of the CDR3 is 16 residues. The junction had 6 bases not matched to a gene; V was cut back by 3 bases and J by 0 bases. CDR1 KGHDR and CDR2 SFDVKD come from the germline V gene. The CDR3 DNA reads TGTGCCACCAGTGATGCAAAACAGGGGATGAACACTGAAGCTTTCTTT. As protein: CATSDAKQGMNTEAFF.

This clone was picked up many times. This CDR3 reads CASSDFAYYEQYF. The CDR3 coding sequence is TGTGCCAGCAGTGATTTCGCCTACTACGAGCAGTACTTC. V and J are TRBV6-1 and TRBJ2-7; D gene ambiguous. Trimming pared 3 bases from V and 3 bases from J, leaving 9 bases between. The CDR3 is 13 amino acids. Germline V gene sequence: CDR1 MNHNS, CDR2 SASEGT.

The V and J genes are TRBV11-2 and TRBJ2-7; weak D call: TRBD2 (6 bases). V lost 0 bases, J lost 3 bases, and 15 bases lay in between. CDR1 and CDR2 from the germline V gene are SGHAT and FQNNGV. The CDR3 totals 16 residues. CDR3 sequence: CASSLDRTGAGYEQYF. The DNA for the CDR3 is TGTGCCAGCAGCTTAGATCGGACGGGAGCGGGCTACGAGCAGTACTTC.

The V and J genes are TRBV30 and TRBJ1-3; D is perhaps TRBD1 (5 bases). V lost 4 bases to trimming and J lost 4 bases, with 14 bases between them. Germline V lookup: CDR1 GTSNPN, CDR2 SVGIG (reference sequence). This CDR3 has 14 amino acids. The CDR3 nucleotides read TGTGCCTGGACAAGCGACAGCTTGGGAAACACCATATATTTT. It translates to CAWTSDSLGNTIYF.